This TCR beta chain was profiled in a study of blood T cell repertoires in COVID-19. About the research overall: Samples taken during acute and convalescent COVID-19 were collected in the United States, Italy and Spain.

Using immunoSEQ multiplex PCR, the repertoire was profiled, and TCRdb retains in-frame clones only, with some absent. The table lists approximately 230,000 clones, around four fifths of them singletons, with 4% in the top ten. The V and J ends lost 0 bases and 6 bases, in that order; junction bases with no gene match: 5. Germline lookup yields CDR1 SGHVS and CDR2 FNYEAQ. The CDR3 totals 16 residues. The gene calls are TRBV7-6 and TRBJ1-6; 7 bases align to TRBD1. The source is a woman aged 40 to 55 with active or convalescent COVID-19. Specimen: peripheral blood. The CDR3 is CASSLASAGGNSPLHF. In DNA, the CDR3 is TGTGCCAGCAGCTTAGCCTCGGCAGGGGGTAATTCACCCCTCCACTTT.